This T cell receptor beta chain was identified during a study of blood T cell repertoires in COVID-19. Study summary: Nucleic acid was either cDNA or gDNA, and it came from T cells, B-cell-depleted T cells, or PBMCs.

Germline assignment: CDR1 SGHTS and CDR2 YDEGEE. The CDR3 has 14 amino acids. V gave up 4 bases and J gave up 1 base, with 11 bases separating them. In the source study's methods: Reference gene primers were amplified, and this amplification served to estimate nucleated cell counts. Method: immunoSEQ multiplex PCR; TCRdb's copy keeps in-frame clones and lacks some. The DNA was the basis for D and trimming; V, J and clone size are from that table. Of a few hundred thousand clones in the sample, around 84% were seen once. This chain joins TRBV5-8 and TRBJ1-1, with a tentative D call TRBD1 (5 bases). Sequencing was carried out using peripheral blood. This receptor was obtained from a woman aged 55-69 years who had recovered from COVID-19. CDR3 loop: CASSGRQRNTEAFF. CDR3 nucleotide sequence: TGTGCCAGCAGCGGCCGACAGCGGAACACTGAAGCTTTCTTT.